These 30 T cell receptor beta chains share one sample of origin, sequenced in a study of cytomegalovirus exposure and HLA in healthy donors. The PCR used 60 Vbeta and 13 Jbeta primers. Assay: immunoSEQ multiplex PCR; the TCRdb copy retains only in-frame clones and omits some. The sample lists about 160,000 clones, 55% to 70% occurring once. The sequenced sample was PBMCs. Receptors originate from a woman aged 40 to 49 in good health and CMV-seropositive.

This clone was counted a few times. The chain joins TRBV28 to TRBJ2-1, with 9 bases aligning to TRBD1. There are 16 residues in the CDR3. Germline V gives CDR1 MDHEN, CDR2 SYDVKM. Trimming cost V 4 bases and J 6 bases; bases outside gene matches: 10. In DNA form, the CDR3 reads TGTGCCAGCAGTTCCCCAAGACAGGGGGGCGGCAATGAGCAGTTCTTC. This translates into CASSSPRQGGGNEQFF.

This chain joins TRBV6-5 and TRBJ2-2, with 12 positions matching TRBD1. Trimming removed 2 bases from V and 8 bases from J; junction bases left unmatched: 3. CDR1 MNHEY and CDR2 SVGAGI come from the germline V gene. CDR3 length: 15 amino acids. The DNA of the CDR3 is TGTGCCAGCAGTTACGGGACAGGGGGCAGAGGGGAGCTGTTTTTT. It is translated as CASSYGTGGRGELFF.

This clone was observed a handful of times. The chain is built from TRBV6-1 and TRBJ2-5, with TRBD1 matching 9 bases. The junction had 7 bases not matched to a gene; V was cut back by 4 bases and J by 4 bases. This CDR3 region has 15 residues. CDR1 MNHNS and CDR2 SASEGT come from the germline V gene. The DNA of the CDR3 is TGTGCCAGCAGTGGGGGACAGGGAATGGGAGAGACCCAGTACTTC. It specifies CASSGGQGMGETQYF.

This clone was counted a single time. This rearrangement joins TRBV2 to TRBJ1-2; D not resolved. The germline CDR1 and CDR2 sequences are SNHLY and FYNNEI. The V end was cut by 3 bases, the J end by 2 bases, with 7 bases between. The CDR3 covers 13 residues. The CDR3 region is CASSETPNYGYTF. The CDR3 DNA follows: TGTGCCAGCAGTGAGACACCGAACTATGGCTACACCTTC. The full variable domain, its missing parts supplied by reference TRBV2 and TRBJ1-2, is EPEVTQTPSHQVTQMGQEVILRCVPISNHLYFYWYRQILGQKVEFLVSFYNNEISEKSEIFDDQFSVERPDGSNFTLKIRSTKLEDSAMYFCASSETPNYGYTFGSGTRLTVV.

This clone was detected only a few times. The chain has TRBV6-1 and TRBJ1-1, with 8 bases that match TRBD1. The CDR3 is 13 amino acids. Germline CDR1 reads MNHNS; CDR2 reads SASEGT. The ends lost 6 bases at V and 1 base at J; junction bases unmatched: 1. As DNA, the CDR3 is TGTGCCAGCAGGGACAGGGAGAACACTGAAGCTTTCTTT. It yields the protein CASRDRENTEAFF.

The chain joins TRBV7-6 to TRBJ2-7; possible D gene TRBD1, 6 bases. CDR3 length equals 15 residues. Per germline, CDR1 SGHVS and CDR2 FNYEAQ. V lost 1 base and J 4 bases, leaving 14 bases between the germline ends. The CDR3 DNA follows: TGTGCCAGCAGCTTAGGAGGGGACACATTATACGAGCAGTACTTC. This translates into CASSLGGDTLYEQYF.

V usage is TRBV14 and J usage is TRBJ2-5; possible D gene TRBD1, 6 bases. The V and J ends lost 1 base and 5 bases respectively, with 14 bases between them. This CDR3 has 15 amino acids. Germline CDR1 SGHDN, CDR2 FVKESK. CDR3 DNA: TGTGCCAGCAGCCAAGCTCTGGGGGCCGGGGAGACCCAGTACTTC. This translates into CASSQALGAGETQYF.

The rearrangement links TRBV6-5 to TRBJ2-1; 10 nucleotides agree with TRBD2. This CDR3 comprises 14 residues. Germline V CDR1 and CDR2: MNHEY, SVGAGI. Trimming at V came to 3 bases and at J to 6 bases, leaving 2 bases not matched to a gene. CDR3 loop: CASSYVAGGNEQFF. The CDR3 DNA sequence: TGTGCCAGCAGTTATGTAGCGGGGGGCAATGAGCAGTTCTTC.

The chain combines TRBV5-6 with TRBJ2-7, with 10 bases lining up with TRBD1. This CDR3 spans 13 amino acids. The germline CDR1 and CDR2 sequences are SGHDT and YYEEEE. V gave up 7 bases and J gave up 6 bases; unmatched junction bases: 7. DNA for the CDR3: TGTGCCAGCGTGGACAGGGGGGTCTCCGAGCAGTACTTC. Protein sequence: CASVDRGVSEQYF.

CDR3 DNA sequence: TGTGCCAGCAGTTACTTACCACTGGGGGGTGAGCAGTTCTTC. It codes for CASSYLPLGGEQFF. V usage is TRBV6-6 and J usage is TRBJ2-1; D perhaps matches TRBD2 (6 bases). V dropped 1 base and J dropped 9 bases, with 13 bases sitting between them. There are 14 residues in the CDR3. Germline assignment: CDR1 MNHNY and CDR2 SVGAGI (reference sequence).

The rearrangement joins TRBV4-1 to TRBJ2-4, with 9 bases aligning to TRBD1. The CDR3 loop spans 18 amino acids. V trimming: 2 bases; J trimming: 0 bases; junction bases outside the gene matches: 8. The germline V gene encodes CDR1 MGHRA and CDR2 YSYEKL. This CDR3 is CASSQTRDREIAKNIQYF. Here the CDR3 DNA reads TGCGCCAGCAGCCAAACCCGGGACAGGGAAATAGCCAAAAACATTCAGTACTTC.

The chain combines TRBV6-5 with TRBJ2-3; a possible D gene is TRBD1 (6 bases). The germline V gene encodes CDR1 MNHEY and CDR2 SVGAGI. This CDR3 contains 14 residues. Between the trimmed V and J ends, which lost 9 bases and 2 bases, there was a span of 15 bases. Here the CDR3 reads CASIRDNPTDTQYF. The CDR3, as DNA: TGTGCCAGTATCCGGGACAACCCCACAGATACGCAGTATTTT.

The J gene is TRBJ1-1, the V gene TRBV28; no clear D. Germline CDR1 is MDHEN and CDR2 is SYDVKM. Trimming stripped 3 bases from V and 0 bases from J, with 8 bases between. The CDR3 loop spans 14 amino acids. The CDR3 reads CASSLETVNTEAFF. In DNA, the CDR3 is TGTGCCAGCAGTTTGGAGACGGTGAACACTGAAGCTTTCTTT.

The chain is built from TRBV5-5 and TRBJ1-2, with D tentatively TRBD1 (5 bases). Germline CDR1 is SGHKS and CDR2 is YYEKEE (reference sequence). This CDR3 is built from 15 residues. The V and J ends lost 0 bases and 4 bases respectively, with 13 bases between them. Here the CDR3 DNA reads TGTGCCAGCAGCTTGGCCCCAGGGTCAGGCTATGGCTACACCTTC. This encodes CASSLAPGSGYGYTF.

The chain is built from TRBV19 and TRBJ2-7; perhaps TRBD1 as D (6 bases). Trimming took 3 bases from V and 6 from J, leaving 12 bases between them. The CDR3 totals 13 residues. Germline CDR1 LNHDA, CDR2 SQIVND (reference sequence). CDR3 DNA sequence: TGTGCCAGTAGTATCCAGGGGACACTCGAGCAGTACTTC. Its protein is CASSIQGTLEQYF. Full variable domain (outside the CDR3, taken from reference TRBV19 and TRBJ2-7): DGGITQSPKYLFRKEGQNVTLSCEQNLNHDAMYWYRQDPGQGLRLIYYSQIVNDFQKGDIAEGYSVSREKKESFPLTVTSAQKNPTAFYLCASSIQGTLEQYFGPGTRLTVT.

The rearrangement uses TRBV5-1 and TRBJ1-5; no clear D. The CDR3 has 14 amino acids. CDR1 is SGHRS and CDR2 is YFSETQ in the germline V gene. Trimming removed 4 bases at V and 6 bases at J, with 14 bases between. CDR3 nucleotide sequence: TGCGCCAGCAGCCCCGGGGAGGGTTTTCAGCCCCAGCATTTT. Translating it yields CASSPGEGFQPQHF.

There are a few counts of this clone. This rearrangement joins TRBV29-1 to TRBJ1-1, with D possibly TRBD1 on 6 matching bases. V was pared by 1 base and J by 5 bases, with 14 bases between. The CDR3 consists of 14 residues. In germline, CDR1 is SQVTM, CDR2 ANQGSEA. The chain's CDR3 is CSVEALQGTTEAFF. Written as DNA, the CDR3 is TGCAGCGTTGAAGCGTTACAGGGAACGACTGAAGCTTTCTTT.

As for this clone: One end of the junction is discordant with germline, which a read error may explain. The V gene is TRBV7-7, the J gene TRBJ2-7; D uncertain. Germline V gene sequence: CDR1 SSHAT, CDR2 FNYEAQ (reference sequence). The CDR3 spans 14 residues. The CDR3 nucleotides read TGTGCTAGCAGCTTTCTGGGCCGCTCCTACGAGCAGTACTTC. Amino acid sequence: CASSFLGRSYEQYF.

This chain joins TRBV28 and TRBJ1-2; 8 bases line up with TRBD1. The CDR3 runs 16 residues. The junction had 5 bases not matched to a gene; V was cut back by 2 bases and J by 0 bases. Germline CDR1 MDHEN, CDR2 SYDVKM. The CDR3 DNA is TGTGCCAGCAGTTTACAGGGGGCCAGAACTAACTATGGCTACACCTTC. Translating it yields CASSLQGARTNYGYTF.

V gene TRBV7-2 combines with J gene TRBJ2-5; D uncertain. With 5 bases removed from V and 0 bases from J, the gap between germline ends came to 7 bases. CDR1 SGHTA and CDR2 FQGNSA come from the germline V gene. The CDR3 covers 13 residues. CDR3 in amino acids: CASSQLYQETQYF. The CDR3, as DNA: TGTGCCAGCAGCCAACTGTACCAAGAGACCCAGTACTTC.

The J gene is TRBJ2-5, the V gene TRBV9, with 12 bases identical to TRBD1. The junction had 9 bases not matched to a gene; V was cut back by 0 bases and J by 6 bases. This CDR3 is built from 17 residues. Looked up from germline, CDR1 is SGDLS and CDR2 is YYNGEE. The CDR3 DNA reads TGTGCCAGCAGCGTAGACCCCGGGACAGGGGGCGGAAAGACCCAGTACTTC. The encoded protein is CASSVDPGTGGGKTQYF.

The chain carries TRBV6-5 and TRBJ1-2, with D maybe TRBD1 (5 bases). This CDR3 comprises 15 residues. The V gene lost 0 bases and the J gene lost 8 bases, with 16 bases spanning the gap. Germline CDR1 MNHEY, CDR2 SVGAGI. This CDR3 reads CASSYSRGRGDGYTF. The CDR3 coding sequence is TGTGCCAGCAGTTACTCTCGGGGTCGGGGGGACGGCTACACCTTC.

The chain combines TRBV4-1 with TRBJ2-3; 14 bases line up with TRBD2. The V and J ends lost 6 bases and 5 bases, in that order; junction bases with no gene match: 4. There are 15 residues in the CDR3. In germline, CDR1 is MGHRA, CDR2 YSYEKL. In nucleotides, the CDR3 is TGCGCCAGCAGACGGACTAGCGGGAGGCAAGATACGCAGTATTTT. Translating it yields CASRRTSGRQDTQYF.

This clone was counted a few times. V gene TRBV10-3 combines with J gene TRBJ2-7; 7 nucleotides line up with TRBD1. Germline lookup yields CDR1 ENHRY and CDR2 SYGVKD. Trimming removed 0 bases from V and 5 bases from J; junction bases left unmatched: 7. This CDR3 has 15 residues. The chain's CDR3 is CAISESGRGSNEQYF. The CDR3 DNA follows: TGTGCCATCAGTGAGTCTGGCAGGGGGTCTAACGAGCAGTACTTC.

This clone was seen just once. V is TRBV7-4 and J is TRBJ2-2; D is undetermined. CDR1 and CDR2 from the germline V gene are SGHVT and SQSDAQ. The V and J ends lost 0 bases and 4 bases respectively, with 15 bases between them. The CDR3 covers 17 residues. CDR3 nucleotide sequence: TGTGCCAGCAGCTTAGCGAACGCAGGTAACGGCACCGGGGAGCTGTTTTTT. It is translated as CASSLANAGNGTGELFF.

The chain links TRBV7-2 to TRBJ1-2; D is unresolved. Germline V gene lookup returns CDR1 SGHTA and CDR2 FQGNSA. V was shortened by 2 bases and J by 3 bases, with 7 bases between the two germline ends. The CDR3 has 13 residues. As DNA, the CDR3 is TGTGCCAGCAGCTTAAACAGAGACTATGGCTACACCTTC. Protein: CASSLNRDYGYTF.

The chain links TRBV5-1 to TRBJ2-5; possibly TRBD1 for D (5 bases). V dropped 5 bases and J dropped 5 bases, with 16 bases sitting between them. CDR1 is SGHRS and CDR2 is YFSETQ in the germline V gene. The CDR3 is made up of 14 amino acids. The CDR3, as DNA: TGCGCCAGCAGGGCAGGGTCTTTCGTGGAGACCCAGTACTTC. Protein sequence: CASRAGSFVETQYF.

The chain combines TRBV27 with TRBJ2-3, with 9 bases that match TRBD2. With 2 bases clipped from V and 7 bases from J, the junction kept 10 bases outside the gene matches. Germline CDR1 and CDR2: MNHEY and SMNVEV (reference sequence). CDR3 length equals 16 residues. DNA of the CDR3: TGTGCCAGCAGTTTAAAGGTTAGCGGGAGAGGGTATACGCAGTATTTT. It encodes CASSLKVSGRGYTQYF.

This clone appeared once. V and J are TRBV28 and TRBJ1-3; 8 positions agree with TRBD1. Germline lookup yields CDR1 MDHEN and CDR2 SYDVKM. This CDR3 is 17 amino acids long. V lost 7 bases to trimming and J lost 0 bases; unmatched junction nucleotides: 11. CDR3 region: CASTPQGAQGSGNTIYF. Here the CDR3 DNA reads TGTGCCAGCACCCCGCAGGGGGCGCAGGGCTCTGGAAACACCATATATTTT. The complete variable domain, with remaining parts taken from reference TRBV28 and TRBJ1-3, reads DVKVTQSSRYLVKRTGEKVFLECVQDMDHENMFWYRQDPGLGLRLIYFSYDVKMKEKGDIPEGYSVSREKKERFSLILESASTNQTSMYLCASTPQGAQGSGNTIYFGEGSWLTVV.

The chain joins TRBV10-3 to TRBJ1-5; 7 bases match TRBD1. The trim removed 6 bases at V and 5 bases at J, leaving 4 bases unmatched. This CDR3 spans 13 amino acids. CDR1 and CDR2 (germline): ENHRY, SYGVKD. The CDR3 DNA follows: TGTGCCATCAGCCCCGACAGGGATCAGCCCCAGCATTTT. Protein: CAISPDRDQPQHF.